This TCR beta chain appears in the sequencing data of a study of blood T cells in healthy people across ages. General study points: Age showed a roughly linear inverse relationship with TCR beta diversity per million T cells.

This clonotype was seen more than once but under ten times. As yet, its antigen is unknown. This CDR3 region has 14 residues. Germline V gene data show CDR1 as LGHDT and CDR2 as YNNKEL (reference sequence). J was trimmed by 8 bases and V by 1 base; bases with no gene match: 5. Primers used in a second PCR of about 6 to 11 cycles were a sample-barcoded 5' primer and a J-beta primer mix. A template-switch adaptor that had 12 random nucleotides put a tag on each cDNA molecule. TCRdb used MiXCR to reprocess the 5' RACE reads, holding one entry per CDR3 protein. The profile shows fewer than 900,000 distinct CDR3 sequences, 49% of them singletons.

The chain recombines TRBV3-1 with TRBJ2-3; 8 nucleotides line up with TRBD1. This sequence originates from a woman in her fifties or sixties in good health. The sequencing sample was made of blood. CDR3 amino acids: CASSQASGGGTQYF. As DNA, the CDR3 is TGTGCCAGCAGCCAAGCCTCAGGGGGCGGTACGCAGTATTTT.